This T cell receptor (beta chain) was profiled in a study of vaccination and CD4 T cells after COVID-19. V lost 4 bases, J lost 2 bases, and 8 bases stayed unmatched. The V gene's germline CDR1 is SGHDT and CDR2 YYEEEE. This CDR3 spans 15 amino acids. About this clonotype itself: The antigen is unknown.

Treatment: approximately 10-day PBMC culture with coronavirus spike peptide pools or control peptides (ViraFEST assay). An Oncomine TCR Beta short-read assay was used to sequence the DNA from cultured CD4+ T cells. TCRdb re-analysed the PCR reads in MiXCR, keeping a single row per CDR3 protein. The sample includes about 15,000 distinct CDR3 sequences, 58% of them seen just once. This clonotype was sampled from a human donor who had recovered from COVID-19. This chain uses TRBV5-6 with TRBJ2-5, with 7 nucleotides matching TRBD2. The sample consisted of CD4+ T cells from blood, cultured in vitro. This CDR3 reads CASSRSTSWQETQYF. In nucleotides, the CDR3 is TGTGCCAGCAGCCGGTCGACTAGCTGGCAAGAGACCCAGTACTTC.